What follows are 4 T cell receptor beta chains derived from one specimen sequenced in a study of blood T cell repertoires in COVID-19. Here immunoSEQ multiplex PCR was the method, and the copy in TCRdb shows in-frame clones only, minus some. There are roughly 45,000 clones in the sample; approximately 84% occur only once, and approximately 4.5% lies in the top ten. Sequencing was done on a sample of peripheral blood. These receptors came from a man aged 50-60 years with active COVID-19.

The J gene is TRBJ2-3, the V gene TRBV7-9; D unresolved. Trimming left V 5 bases short and J 0 bases short, with 12 bases between. The CDR3 is 15 residues long. Germline values: CDR1 SEHNR, CDR2 FQNEAQ (reference sequence). CDR3 residues: CASSHTQRSTDTQYF. DNA for the CDR3: TGTGCCAGCAGCCACACACAGAGAAGCACAGATACGCAGTATTTT.

The chain combines TRBV5-4 with TRBJ2-7; TRBD2 is a possible D gene (6 bases). The V and J ends lost 4 bases and 3 bases respectively, with 8 bases between them. There are 12 residues in the CDR3. Germline assignment: CDR1 SGHNT and CDR2 YYREEE (reference sequence). CDR3 amino acids: CASSIGGYEQYF. As DNA, the CDR3 is TGTGCCAGCAGCATCGGGGGCTACGAGCAGTACTTC.

V gene TRBV5-1 combines with J gene TRBJ2-5, with a weak D call TRBD2 (7 bases). Trimming shortened V by 2 bases and J by 1 base, and 24 bases separated the two germline ends. The CDR3 is 19 amino acids. Germline CDR1 is SGHRS and CDR2 is YFSETQ. The CDR3 region has the DNA TGCGCCAGCAGCTTTTCCGCGGGGGCCGGGAGATATACCCAAGAGACCCAGTACTTC. The encoded protein is CASSFSAGAGRYTQETQYF.

By frequency in the sample, this clone is medium-sized. The chain couples TRBV5-6 to TRBJ1-4; unclear D gene. The CDR3 spans 14 residues. Trimming removed 4 bases at V and 0 bases at J, with 7 bases between. Germline assignment: CDR1 SGHDT and CDR2 YYEEEE. The CDR3 DNA reads as TGTGCCAGCAGCCTACTAGCAACTAATGAAAAACTGTTTTTT. It translates to CASSLLATNEKLFF.